This entry features one T cell receptor beta chain sequence. Its antigen is undetermined. The CDR3 is 14 amino acids. V lost 2 bases and J lost 7, with 14 bases in between. This sample is part of a study of siplizumab effects on memory and regulatory T cells. Findings of the study overall: Solely a minor proportion of alloreactive clones could be assigned to unstimulated subsets. The diversity of naive T cells seemed greater than that of memory cells, and their alloresponse contribution seemed major.

TCRdb's copy holds only in-frame clones and misses some; the assay was immunoSEQ multiplex PCR. The sample carries about 99,000 clones, about 93% recorded once. This chain links TRBV23-1 with TRBJ1-1; D perhaps matches TRBD1 (5 bases). TRBV23-1 is an ORF; its function is uncertain. The clonotype comes from a human donor in good health. The source material was Tregs sorted from blood. CDR3 region: CASSQGAREGEAFF. The CDR3 coding sequence is TGCGCCAGCAGTCAAGGGGCCAGGGAGGGTGAAGCTTTCTTT.